This entry concerns a single T cell receptor (beta chain). Its cognate antigen is unknown. Between the trimmed V and J ends, which lost 1 base and 11 bases, there was a span of 12 bases. CDR3 size: 14 residues. The germline V gene encodes CDR1 LNHDA and CDR2 SQIVND (reference sequence). This record belongs to a study of T cell responses to AZD1222 COVID-19 vaccine. Study-level results: Possibly, clonal diversity was underestimated; donors were largely white British and included more females. Of the AZD1222 recipients, only 5 to 7 were seropositive at baseline. Recipients of two AZD1222 doses showed rising Spike-specific TCR breadth and depth. Nearly half of spike-specific TCRs reportedly target variant regions that are unmutated in the B.1.351 and B.1.1.7 variants.

Repertoires were generated with immunoSEQ multiplex PCR, while TCRdb's copy carries only in-frame clones and drops some. The sample consists of about 110,000 clones, roughly 89% of them appearing once. The source material was peripheral blood, sampled on day 0 of MenACWY control vaccination. The chain is built from TRBV19 and TRBJ1-6; D unresolved. The sequence derives from an adult in good health. This CDR3 reads CASSIAQLWPPLHF. CDR3 DNA: TGTGCCAGTAGTATAGCACAGTTGTGGCCACCCCTCCACTTT.